This T cell receptor (beta chain) was sequenced for a study of spatial heterogeneity in lung cancer. General study points: At tumor resection, ubiquitous expanded TCRs were detected in blood more often than later.

This clonotype turned up a few times. The antigen remains undetermined. In TCRdb, the 5' RACE reads were re-called with MiXCR into one record per CDR3 protein. This sample yields tens of thousands of distinct CDR3 sequences, of which approximately 12% are seen a single time; 35% to 45% belongs to the top ten. The time point was: sample taken at primary tumor resection. Germline assignment: CDR1 SQVTM and CDR2 ANQGSEA. Trimming stripped 6 bases from V and 12 bases from J, with 15 bases between. The CDR3 sequence is 12 residues long. The TCR sequence derives from a male donor with early-stage non-small cell lung cancer. The sample was PBMCs, taken at surgery. The chain recombines TRBV29-1 with TRBJ1-6, with D tentatively TRBD1 (6 bases). Here the CDR3 DNA reads TGCAGCGTCAAAATGGGACAAGGACCCCTCCACTTT. It translates to CSVKMGQGPLHF.